The rows below give T cell receptor beta chains drawn from one sample of a study of cytomegalovirus exposure and HLA in healthy donors. Data came from immunoSEQ multiplex PCR; TCRdb stores just in-frame clones and leaves some out. The sample lists under 200,000 clones, roughly 85% occurring once. Sequenced material: PBMCs. The receptors come from a woman in her twenties or thirties in good health and CMV-seropositive. Both conserved end residues are part of each CDR3. A D gene is named only where the DNA matches it firmly. Clone size is stated in some rows and not others, as once, few, many or a class when expanded.

d_gene: NA
len: 15
v_gene: TRBV7-2
abundance: NA
j_gene: TRBJ1-1
CDR3nt: TGTGCCAGCAGCTTAAAAACGAGAGCGGTAGCTGAAGCTTTCTTT
CDR3aa: CASSLKTRAVAEAFF

d_gene: NA
len: 13
v_gene: TRBV2
abundance: NA
j_gene: TRBJ2-1
CDR3nt: TGTGCCAGCATTACGGACAGTAACAATGAGCAGTTCTTC
CDR3aa: CASITDSNNEQFF

d_gene: TRBD1
len: 16
v_gene: TRBV6-1
abundance: NA
j_gene: TRBJ1-2
CDR3nt: TGTGCCAGCAGTGACTATACAGGGGGCCTTAACTATGGCTACACCTTC
CDR3aa: CASSDYTGGLNYGYTF

d_gene: NA
len: 13
v_gene: TRBV6-5
abundance: NA
j_gene: TRBJ1-2
CDR3nt: TGTGCCAGCAGTTACACGGGGAGCTATGGCTACACCTTC
CDR3aa: CASSYTGSYGYTF

d_gene: NA
len: 11
v_gene: TRBV2
abundance: NA
j_gene: TRBJ2-7
CDR3nt: TGTGCCAGCAGCGGGACCTACGAGCAGTACTTC
CDR3aa: CASSGTYEQYF

d_gene: TRBD1
len: 15
v_gene: TRBV7-8
abundance: NA
j_gene: TRBJ2-7
CDR3nt: TGTGCCAGCAGCTCACCGACAGGGGCCCCCTACGAGCAGTACTTC
CDR3aa: CASSSPTGAPYEQYF

d_gene: TRBD1
len: 15
v_gene: TRBV30
abundance: NA
j_gene: TRBJ1-4
CDR3nt: TGTGCCTGGAGTCCTGGGACAGGGGAGGGTGAAAAACTGTTTTTT
CDR3aa: CAWSPGTGEGEKLFF

d_gene: NA
len: 18
v_gene: TRBV4-3
abundance: NA
j_gene: TRBJ2-2
CDR3nt: TGCGCCAGCAGCCAAGAGACTCCCAGAGGAGCGAACACCGGGGAGCTGTTTTTT
CDR3aa: CASSQETPRGANTGELFF

d_gene: NA
len: 14
v_gene: TRBV13
abundance: NA
j_gene: TRBJ2-2
CDR3nt: TGTGCCAGCAGCTTCTGGAGGAACACCGGGGAGCTGTTTTTT
CDR3aa: CASSFWRNTGELFF

d_gene: TRBD1
len: 15
v_gene: TRBV10-3
abundance: NA
j_gene: TRBJ1-2
CDR3nt: TGTGCCACCAGCTTTGAGACAGGGGAGAACTATGGCTACACCTTC
CDR3aa: CATSFETGENYGYTF

d_gene: TRBD2
len: 15
v_gene: TRBV9
abundance: NA
j_gene: TRBJ2-1
CDR3nt: TGTGCCAGCAGCGTCGGGGGACTAGCGTTAGATGAGCAGTTCTTC
CDR3aa: CASSVGGLALDEQFF

d_gene: TRBD2
len: 13
v_gene: TRBV12-5
abundance: few
j_gene: TRBJ2-3
CDR3nt: TGTGCTAGTGGTTTGGCGACTAGCGGAACGCAGTATTTT
CDR3aa: CASGLATSGTQYF

d_gene: NA
len: 12
v_gene: TRBV7-9
abundance: NA
j_gene: TRBJ1-4
CDR3nt: TGTGCCAGCAGCTCCAGTAATGAAAAACTGTTTTTT
CDR3aa: CASSSSNEKLFF

d_gene: TRBD2
len: 18
v_gene: TRBV18
abundance: NA
j_gene: TRBJ2-1
CDR3nt: TGTGCCAGCTCCCTACAGATAGATAGCGGGGGGACCCACAATGAGCAGTTCTTC
CDR3aa: CASSLQIDSGGTHNEQFF

d_gene: NA
len: 13
v_gene: TRBV4-1
abundance: NA
j_gene: TRBJ2-2
CDR3nt: TGCGCCAGCAGTCCTAAACCGCCCGGGGAGCTGTTTTTT
CDR3aa: CASSPKPPGELFF

d_gene: NA
len: 15
v_gene: TRBV7-9
abundance: NA
j_gene: TRBJ2-7
CDR3nt: TGTGCCAGCAGCTTAGTTGGGCGGGACTCCTACGAGCAGTACTTC
CDR3aa: CASSLVGRDSYEQYF

d_gene: NA
len: 14
v_gene: TRBV6-1
abundance: NA
j_gene: TRBJ1-4
CDR3nt: TGTGCCAGCAGTGAAGGGCAGGGTTGGGGGGTACTGTTTTTT
CDR3aa: CASSEGQGWGVLFF

d_gene: TRBD2
len: 15
v_gene: TRBV5-1
abundance: NA
j_gene: TRBJ2-1
CDR3nt: TGCGCCAGCAGCTTAAGAGCGGGAGATTACAATGAGCAGTTCTTC
CDR3aa: CASSLRAGDYNEQFF

d_gene: TRBD1
len: 14
v_gene: TRBV7-9
abundance: few
j_gene: TRBJ1-5
CDR3nt: TGTGCCAGCAGCTTGGGGACAGGGAATCAGCCCCAGCATTTT
CDR3aa: CASSLGTGNQPQHF

d_gene: NA
len: 12
v_gene: TRBV6-1
abundance: NA
j_gene: TRBJ2-7
CDR3nt: TGTGCCAGCCCCTCAAACACCTACGAGCAGTACTTC
CDR3aa: CASPSNTYEQYF

d_gene: TRBD1
len: 16
v_gene: TRBV30
abundance: NA
j_gene: TRBJ2-7
CDR3nt: TGTGCCTGGAGTGTTCCCGGGACAGGGGTGTTGCACGAGCAGTACTTC
CDR3aa: CAWSVPGTGVLHEQYF

d_gene: TRBD1
len: 13
v_gene: TRBV7-6
abundance: NA
j_gene: TRBJ1-2
CDR3nt: TGTGCCAGCAGCCCAGGGACAGGGGTCGGCTACACCTTC
CDR3aa: CASSPGTGVGYTF

d_gene: TRBD1
len: 16
v_gene: TRBV5-5
abundance: few
j_gene: TRBJ1-5
CDR3nt: TGTGCCAGCAGCATCCAGGGGGCTGTGGGCAATCAGCCCCAGCATTTT
CDR3aa: CASSIQGAVGNQPQHF

d_gene: NA
len: 15
v_gene: TRBV5-6
abundance: NA
j_gene: TRBJ1-2
CDR3nt: TGTGCCAGCAGCCGACCCGACAGGTTGCGGTATGGCTACACCTTC
CDR3aa: CASSRPDRLRYGYTF

d_gene: TRBD1
len: 15
v_gene: TRBV10-1
abundance: NA
j_gene: TRBJ1-2
CDR3nt: TGCGCCAGCCCCTCCCAGGGGGCGCGGGACTATGGCTACACCTTC
CDR3aa: CASPSQGARDYGYTF

d_gene: NA
len: 14
v_gene: TRBV4-3
abundance: NA
j_gene: TRBJ2-7
CDR3nt: TGCGCCAGCAGCCAAGACTGGGAGACCTACGAGCAGTACTTC
CDR3aa: CASSQDWETYEQYF

d_gene: NA
len: 21
v_gene: TRBV15
abundance: NA
j_gene: TRBJ2-1
CDR3nt: TGTGCCACCAGCAGAGATCAAGGCGGGGGCGATGACCTCTGGTCCTACAATGAGCAGTTCTTC
CDR3aa: CATSRDQGGGDDLWSYNEQFF

d_gene: NA
len: 13
v_gene: TRBV4-3
abundance: NA
j_gene: TRBJ1-5
CDR3nt: TGCGCCAGCAGCCAGGTGCTAAGTCAGCCCCAGCATTTT
CDR3aa: CASSQVLSQPQHF